Listed here is a single T cell receptor (beta chain). This entry is derived from a study of blood T cell repertoires in COVID-19. Across the whole study: PBMCs, B-cell-depleted T cells, or T cells were the source of the cDNA or gDNA that made up the material.

The authors' processing: Estimates of nucleated cell counts were drawn from the amplification of reference gene primers. TCRdb's table, derived via immunoSEQ multiplex PCR, lists solely in-frame clones and lacks some. That table furnishes V, J and clone size, whereas the DNA furnished D and trimming. The table lists approximately 150,000 clones, roughly 90% of them singletons. J gave up 5 bases and V 2 bases, and 4 bases lay outside the gene matches. This CDR3 is 14 amino acids long. CDR1 is MGHRA, CDR2 YSYEKL, per germline. Sequenced: peripheral blood. This clonotype was obtained from an older woman with active or convalescent COVID-19. V usage is TRBV4-1 and J usage is TRBJ2-5; 8 bases align to TRBD1. As DNA, the CDR3 is TGCGCCAGCAGCCAACCAGGGGGCCACGAGACCCAGTACTTC. It encodes CASSQPGGHETQYF.